This record looks at one T cell receptor beta chain sequence and its context. Its antigen is not yet known. Base quality data are lacking; no much larger clone is found one base away. The germline V gene encodes CDR1 KGHSH and CDR2 LQKENI. Spanning cysteine to phenylalanine, the CDR3 consists of 14 amino acids. CDR3 DNA only is kept here, 42 bases in frame from base 1. V is cut back by 2 bases and J by 6 bases, with 1 base in the junction unmatched. Using the deep immunoSEQ assay, TCR CDR3 regions were amplified from genomic DNA by multiplex PCR. Extracted genomic DNA from each cell subset was distributed evenly across all wells of several immunoSEQ 96-well plates, and each plate was treated as a replicate. Each replicate PCR for sorted subsets received roughly 0.2 ug genomic DNA, equal to about 30,000 T cell genomes. The purified libraries were quantified using a Qubit 3.0 fluorometer, sized with a Bioanalyzer 2100, and then quantified again using the KAPA Library Quantification kit. A separate single-read 150-cycle Illumina NextSeq 550 flow cell was used to sequence each immunoSEQ 96-well plate. The source study handled its data this way. Because the immunoSEQ output held only junctional sequences and lacked quality scores, the filtering could not match the filtering applied to full-length reads. To assign V/J genes and CDR3, sequences were annotated against IMGT germline references using PyIR, a Python wrapper for IgBLAST v1.9. Reads with weak V/J assignments (E-value above 1e-6), missing CDR3, stop codons, out-of-frame junctions, or ambiguous translated residues were removed. V3J clonotypes were defined by identical inferred V gene, J gene, and CDR3 amino acid sequence. Percentage overlap between repertoires was computed as shared unique clonotypes divided by the size of the smaller repertoire. Richness of each repertoire was evaluated using RTK rarefaction, the Chao1 estimator, and Recon v2.1 estimates of unobserved clonotypes. For all TCRbeta clonotypes obtained by the gDNA method from a handful of donors, generation probabilities were computed with OLGA. TCRdb obtained this table from immuneACCESS and retained in-frame rearrangements with V and J assigned. These tables miss some clones; where compared with another copy, unresolved V genes account for less than half of the shortfall, and the remainder is unexplained. V and J calls and clone size follow that table, whereas D and trimming were derived from the DNA. The sample table contains 2 million to 2.5 million clones; only one count was recorded for roughly 93% of them. The ten top clones hold 0.36% of the sample.

The data were taken from a study of shared clonotypes between healthy human individuals (dated by TCRdb to between 2020 and 2021). Broadly, across the study: The cohort comprised a couple of women and a few men aged 18 to 49 years. For each donor, CD4 naive and CD4 memory were each given three plates, CD8 naive was given two plates, and CD8 memory was given one plate. Blood TCR repertoires of roughly five healthy adults were deeply sequenced to estimate repertoire size and the extent of clonotype sharing between individuals. Libraries were prepared and TCR repertoires were sequenced by different laboratories using diverse techniques, in order to increase sequencing depth and limit assay-specific biases. Between about 0.94 and 8.9 billion PBMCs per donor were obtained by leukapheresis.

The donors were healthy, HIV-negative adults with no recently reported acute infections or vaccinations. Only Caucasian adults living in Nashville, Tennessee, USA were represented among the donors. Magnetic negative selection was used to enrich CD4+ T cells, after which naive cells were positively selected on CD45RA and the negative fraction became the memory subset. Blood was collected by leukapheresis, and PBMCs were isolated by Ficoll-Histopaque density gradient centrifugation and then cryopreserved in liquid nitrogen vapor phase. Purity and quantity of every magnetically sorted T cell population were checked by analytical flow cytometry. Genomic DNA was isolated from each sorted fraction and quantified by UV absorbance on a Nanodrop 2000c. The study at large found these results: Because the study included a small number of donors, the genetic and exposure-history diversity represented was limited. Approximately 5% of naive CD4, 3.5% of naive CD8, approximately 2% of memory CD4, and about 0.4% of memory CD8 clonotypes were shared across several donors. Pairwise subsampling indicated that sequencing depth was expected to affect the degree of clonotype sharing among donors. Only blood was sampled, and tissue TCR repertoires likely differ from those in blood. Compared with non-shared clonotypes, clonotypes shared by all four sorted-subset donors had higher generation probabilities. Even with the large sequencing depth, rarefaction of the sorted-subset datasets indicated that sequencing was incomplete. Larger estimated clonotype richness was generally found for naive subsets than for memory subsets.

Sequencing input: naive CD4+ T cells from PBMCs. According to the study, the label for this sample's cell subset or site signals: CD45RA+ positively selected. The sequence came from a man younger than 30 in good health. Some clones in this sample may be carry-over from other donors' samples. This chain is built from TRBV18 and TRBJ2-2; 9 central nucleotides agree with TRBD1. CDR3 region: CASSPGTGPGELFF. The bases read TGTGCCAGCTCACCAGGGACAGGGCCCGGGGAGCTGTTTTTT.